This TCR beta chain was retrieved from a study of OX40 agonist ivuxolimab in advanced cancers. About the study: Antecedent anti-PD-1, anti-PD-L1 or anti-CTLA-4 therapy was permissible, with roughly 40% having received some.

Study results and caveats: Partial responders receiving 0.1-3.0 mg/kg showed among the lowest clonal expansion. Some nonresponders also had low normalized T-cell clonal expansion. Dosing at 0.1 to 3.0 mg/kg was accompanied by clonal expansion of CD4+ and CD8+ blood T cells by week 6.

Trimming left V 8 bases short and J 8 bases short, with 9 bases between. The CDR3 totals 10 residues. Looked up from germline, CDR1 is DFQATT and CDR2 is SNEGSKA (reference sequence). The table came from immunoSEQ multiplex PCR; TCRdb's copy has only in-frame clones and leaves some out. The table has approximately 70,000 clones, roughly 83% seen once. In its sample, this clone was seen a few times. Its cognate antigen is unknown. The chain has TRBV20-1 and TRBJ1-4, with D unresolved. The source was CD4+ or CD8+ T cells sorted from blood, collected in a trial of the OX40 agonist ivuxolimab. The clonotype was recovered from an adult with an advanced solid tumor such as melanoma, head and neck, liver or kidney cancer. This CDR3 reads CSTSGEKLFF. The DNA for the CDR3 is TGCAGTACCTCGGGGGAAAAACTGTTTTTT.